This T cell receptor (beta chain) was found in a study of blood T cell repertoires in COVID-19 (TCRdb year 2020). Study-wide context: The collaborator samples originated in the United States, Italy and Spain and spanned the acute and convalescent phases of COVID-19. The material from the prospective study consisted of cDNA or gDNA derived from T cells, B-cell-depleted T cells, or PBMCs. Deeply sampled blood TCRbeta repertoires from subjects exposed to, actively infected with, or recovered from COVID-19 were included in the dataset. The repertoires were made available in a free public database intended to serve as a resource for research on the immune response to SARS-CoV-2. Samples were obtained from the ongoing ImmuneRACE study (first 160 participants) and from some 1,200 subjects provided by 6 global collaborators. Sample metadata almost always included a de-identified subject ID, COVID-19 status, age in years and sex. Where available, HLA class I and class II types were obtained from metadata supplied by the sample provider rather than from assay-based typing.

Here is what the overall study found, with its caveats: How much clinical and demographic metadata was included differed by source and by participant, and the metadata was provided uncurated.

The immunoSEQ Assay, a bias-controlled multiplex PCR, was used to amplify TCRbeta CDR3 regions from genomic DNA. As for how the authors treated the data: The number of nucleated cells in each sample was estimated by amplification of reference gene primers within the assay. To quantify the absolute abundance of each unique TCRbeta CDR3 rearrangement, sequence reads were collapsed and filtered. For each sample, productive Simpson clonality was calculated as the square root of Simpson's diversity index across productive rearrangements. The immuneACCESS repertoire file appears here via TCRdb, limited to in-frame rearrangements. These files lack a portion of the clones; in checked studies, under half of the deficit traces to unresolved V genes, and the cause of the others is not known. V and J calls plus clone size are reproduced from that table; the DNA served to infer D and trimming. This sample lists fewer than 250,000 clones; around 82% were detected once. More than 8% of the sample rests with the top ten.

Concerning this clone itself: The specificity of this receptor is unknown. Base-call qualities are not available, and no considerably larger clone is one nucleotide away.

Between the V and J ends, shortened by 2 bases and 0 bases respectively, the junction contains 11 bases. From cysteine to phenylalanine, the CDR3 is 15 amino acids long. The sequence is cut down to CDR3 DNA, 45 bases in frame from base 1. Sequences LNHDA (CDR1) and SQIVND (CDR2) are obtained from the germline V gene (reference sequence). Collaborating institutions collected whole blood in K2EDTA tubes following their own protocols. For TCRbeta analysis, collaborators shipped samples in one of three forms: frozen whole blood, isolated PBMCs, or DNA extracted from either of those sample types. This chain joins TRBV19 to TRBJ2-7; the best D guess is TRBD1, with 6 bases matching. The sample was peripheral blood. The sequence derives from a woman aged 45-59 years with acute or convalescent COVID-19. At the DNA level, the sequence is TGTGCCAGTAGTATACAAACAGGGAGCTCCTACGAGCAGTACTTC. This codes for CASSIQTGSSYEQYF.